Listed below are T cell receptor beta chains from one sample, sequenced in a study of cytomegalovirus exposure and HLA in healthy donors. The repertoire was sequenced with immunoSEQ multiplex PCR; TCRdb's copy has only in-frame clones and lacks some. The repertoire has fewer than 200,000 clones, approximately 78% of them found once; the top ten carry about 1.7%. Sequenced input: PBMCs. These receptors all come from a woman under 30 in good health and CMV-seronegative. The CDR3 runs from the conserved cysteine through the conserved F or W. The D gene is left open where the match is weak. A row's size may be missing; if present it is once, few, many or a size class.

j_call | v_call | clone_size | d_call | cdr3_nt | cdr3_aa
TRBJ2-1 | TRBV5-4 | once | . | TGTGCCACCCCGACGGAGGGTCACGGGAATGAGCAGTTCTTC | CATPTEGHGNEQFF
TRBJ2-5 | TRBV9 | . | TRBD2 | TGTGCCAGCAGCGTAGGGGCTAGCGGGAGGGTCGGGGAGACCCAGTACTTC | CASSVGASGRVGETQYF
TRBJ2-7 | TRBV2 | . | . | TGTGCCAGCAGCTATCACCCGAGCTCCTACGAGCAGTACTTC | CASSYHPSSYEQYF
TRBJ2-1 | TRBV4-1 | . | . | TGCGCCAGCAGCCAAGAAGCGTACTCCTACAATGAGCAGTTCTTC | CASSQEAYSYNEQFF
TRBJ1-2 | TRBV6-1 | . | . | TGTGCCAGCAGCCGGGAGAACACCAACTATGGCTACACCTTC | CASSRENTNYGYTF
TRBJ2-1 | TRBV6-4 | . | TRBD1 | TGTGCCAGCAGCTACGTGTCAGGGGGCAGTGAGCAGTTCTTC | CASSYVSGGSEQFF
TRBJ1-2 | TRBV28 | . | . | TGTGCCAGCAGTTCTCCGGGATTCCCCTATGGCTACACCTTC | CASSSPGFPYGYTF
TRBJ2-1 | TRBV11-3 | . | TRBD2 | TGTGCCAGCAGCGTTACTAGCGGGTCCTACAATGAGCAGTTCTTC | CASSVTSGSYNEQFF
TRBJ2-3 | TRBV30 | once | TRBD2 | TGTGCCTGGAGGAGGGGGACTAGCGGGGCCACAGATACGCAGTATTTT | CAWRRGTSGATDTQYF
TRBJ2-5 | TRBV4-3 | . | TRBD1 | TGCGCCAGCAGCCAAATGAGGGGGCTGGAGACCCAGTACTTC | CASSQMRGLETQYF
TRBJ1-2 | TRBV21-1 | . | . | TGTGCCAGCATCCCGGACAGGCACCTTTATGGCTACACCTTC | CASIPDRHLYGYTF
TRBJ2-7 | TRBV19 | . | TRBD1 | TGTGCCAGTAGTATAGATCTGGGCCCCGGGACAGGCCCCTACGAGCAGTACTTC | CASSIDLGPGTGPYEQYF
TRBJ1-5 | TRBV19 | . | . | TGTGCCAGTAGTATTCGAGATAGCAATCAGCCCCAGCATTTT | CASSIRDSNQPQHF
TRBJ2-7 | TRBV7-6 | . | TRBD2 | TGTGCCAGCAGTCCTTCCCTAGCGGGAGGGAGCGAGCAGTACTTC | CASSPSLAGGSEQYF
TRBJ1-1 | TRBV11-3 | . | . | TGTGCCAGCAGCTTCGAACAGGGTGAAGCTTTCTTT | CASSFEQGEAFF
TRBJ2-2 | TRBV5-4 | . | TRBD1 | TGTGCCAGCAGCTTTTGGGACAGGGGGCTTGGGGGGGAGCTGTTTTTT | CASSFWDRGLGGELFF
TRBJ1-2 | TRBV28 | . | . | TGTGCCAGCAGTTTGTTCGCGATCGGGGTACGGGGCTACACCTTC | CASSLFAIGVRGYTF
TRBJ2-1 | TRBV27 | . | TRBD1 | TGTGCCAGCAGTATTTACAGGGGGCGAGCTATCTATGAGCAGTTCTTC | CASSIYRGRAIYEQFF
TRBJ2-2 | TRBV4-1 | . | TRBD2 | TGCGCCAGCAGCCGACTAGCGGTGGGGAACACCGGGGAGCTGTTTTTT | CASSRLAVGNTGELFF
TRBJ1-5 | TRBV6-5 | . | . | TGTGCCAGCAGCCCAGATATTGGACTCAATCAGCCCCAGCATTTT | CASSPDIGLNQPQHF
TRBJ1-2 | TRBV6-6 | . | . | TGTGCCAGCAGGCTAAATTCAGGGGCCTATGGCTACACCTTC | CASRLNSGAYGYTF
TRBJ1-2 | TRBV14 | . | . | TGTGCCAGCAGCCAAGAAATGGGGCCGCCCTATGGCTACACCTTC | CASSQEMGPPYGYTF
TRBJ1-1 | TRBV28 | . | TRBD1 | TGTGCCAGCAGTTGGGACAGATTGAACACTGAAGCTTTCTTT | CASSWDRLNTEAFF
TRBJ1-2 | TRBV28 | . | . | TGTGCCAGCAGTGAATCGGGTCGGAGGTTAGCTAACTATGGCTACACCTTC | CASSESGRRLANYGYTF
TRBJ2-7 | TRBV9 | . | . | TGTGCCAGCAGCGTCGAGGCACATTCTTACTACGAGCAGTACTTC | CASSVEAHSYYEQYF
TRBJ2-1 | TRBV11-3 | . | . | TGTGCCAGCAGCTTAGGGTACCTCCGGACAGACAGCTCCTACAATGAGCAGTTCTTC | CASSLGYLRTDSSYNEQFF
TRBJ2-7 | TRBV29-1 | . | TRBD2 | TGCAGCGTTGGTGCGGGAGGGCAAGGGTACGAGCAGTACTTC | CSVGAGGQGYEQYF
TRBJ1-1 | TRBV4-3 | . | TRBD1 | TGCGCCAGCAGCCCCAATGCCGGGACAGGGGTGAACACTGAAGCTTTCTTT | CASSPNAGTGVNTEAFF
TRBJ2-3 | TRBV7-9 | . | TRBD1 | TGTGCCAGCAGACAGGGGGGTCCCACAGATACGCAGTATTTT | CASRQGGPTDTQYF
TRBJ1-3 | TRBV4-3 | once | . | TGCGCCAGCAGCCGCGGAGAGGGGGTCGGAAACACCATATATTTT | CASSRGEGVGNTIYF
TRBJ1-4 | TRBV7-7 | . | . | TGTGCTAGCAGCTTAGAGACAGGCTCAGATGAAAAACTGTTTTTT | CASSLETGSDEKLFF
TRBJ2-1 | TRBV6-1 | . | . | TGTGCCAGCAGTGTACGGTCCTTGATTAACAATGAGCAGTTCTTC | CASSVRSLINNEQFF
TRBJ2-7 | TRBV28 | . | TRBD1 | TGTGCCAGCAACGACAGGGCCTACGAGCAGTACTTC | CASNDRAYEQYF
TRBJ1-4 | TRBV27 | once | . | TGTGCCAGCAGTGTCGCAGGGGCGAACCAGCCTAATGAAAAACTGTTTTTT | CASSVAGANQPNEKLFF
TRBJ2-5 | TRBV7-2 | . | TRBD1 | TGTGCCAGCAGCTCAGACAGGGGGCCAGAGACCCAGTACTTC | CASSSDRGPETQYF
TRBJ2-7 | TRBV7-9 | . | . | TGTGCCAGCACCCCCGGCTCCTACGAGCAGTACTTC | CASTPGSYEQYF